This TCR beta chain was obtained from a study of Tregs in tolerant kidney transplant recipients. Regarding the study as a whole: Donor-specific Treg expansion exceeded global Treg expansion in tolerant patients, suggesting antigen drive. Some patients' samples used different primers over time, so nucleotide sequences weren't comparable. Biological reproducibility was not directly addressed in this study.

Assay used: immunoSEQ multiplex PCR; TCRdb lists only in-frame clones, some missing. The table lists under 30,000 clones, with 4.1% in the top ten. Related graft donors supplied nonmyeloablative bone marrow transplants, and mixed chimerism was transient. Thawed PBMCs were FACS-sorted into unstimulated CD4+CD25+CD127- regulatory T cells, CD4+CD25- non-regulatory cells, CD4 and CD8 cells. In terms of frequency, this clone is medium-sized (0.01 to 0.1%). No antigen is known for it. Read data end 3 residues before the CDR3 end; the end is taken from the germline J gene. Germline V gives CDR1 MNHEY, CDR2 SVGEGT. The CDR3 consists of 13 residues. V lost 5 bases, J lost 6 bases, and 13 bases lay in between.

Source: CD4+ T cells from blood (PBMCs), taken 6 months after the transplant. The chain employs TRBV6-2 or TRBV6-3 and TRBJ1-1; D is unclear. This TCR was sampled from a human patient who received a combined kidney and bone marrow transplant. Some T cells here may be from the graft donor. This CDR3 is CASSRHAVPEAFF. The covered CDR3 bases are TGTGCCAGCAGTCGACACGCAGTCCCTGAA.